What follows are 32 T cell receptor beta chains derived from one specimen sequenced in a study of neurological immune-mediated disorders. TCRdb passed the 5' RACE reads through MiXCR, listing each CDR3 protein once. The repertoire holds 84,000 or so distinct CDR3 sequences, with 10% as singletons. The sample consisted of PBMCs. The receptors were gathered from a middle-aged man in good health.

This clonotype showed up many times. This chain uses TRBV6-2 or TRBV6-3 with TRBJ2-1; 7 bases agree with TRBD2. The CDR3 loop spans 12 amino acids. V trimming: 6 bases; J trimming: 16 bases; junction bases outside the gene matches: 12. Per the germline V gene, CDR1 is MNHEY and CDR2 is SVGEGT. CDR3 protein: CASSQVGLLSFF. DNA for the CDR3: TGTGCCAGCAGCCAAGTGGGACTACTTAGTTTCTTC.

This clonotype showed up many times. The chain combines TRBV18 with TRBJ2-3; D possibly corresponds to TRBD1 (6 bases). The CDR3 loop spans 14 amino acids. V was cut by 6 bases and J by 4 bases, with 14 bases left in between. Germline V gene data show CDR1 as KGHSH and CDR2 as LQKENI. This CDR3 is CASSAQGPADTQYF. As DNA, the CDR3 is TGTGCCAGCTCGGCACAGGGTCCGGCAGATACGCAGTATTTT.

This clonotype was detected ten times or more. This chain joins TRBV28 and TRBJ1-1; 10 bases line up with TRBD1. CDR1 and CDR2 from the germline V gene are MDHEN and SYDVKM. V dropped 6 bases and J dropped 10; count of bases not matched to a gene: 20. The CDR3 loop spans 17 amino acids. The CDR3 loop reads CASSSLPGQGGSVGAFF. The DNA of the CDR3 is TGTGCCAGCAGCTCACTTCCCGGACAGGGGGGGTCGGTAGGAGCTTTCTTT. Full variable domain (missing parts from reference TRBV28 and TRBJ1-1): DVKVTQSSRYLVKRTGEKVFLECVQDMDHENMFWYRQDPGLGLRLIYFSYDVKMKEKGDIPEGYSVSREKKERFSLILESASTNQTSMYLCASSSLPGQGGSVGAFFGQGTRLTVV.

This clonotype was picked up a small number of times. The V call is TRBV6-5, the J call TRBJ2-1; tentative D call: TRBD2 (5 bases). Germline V gene data show CDR1 as MNHEY and CDR2 as SVGAGI. Trimming pared 6 bases from V and 5 bases from J, leaving 17 bases between. The CDR3 has 15 residues. CDR3: CASRSGLATHNEQFF. In DNA form, the CDR3 reads TGTGCCAGCAGATCAGGTCTAGCAACCCACAATGAGCAGTTCTTC.

In the case of this clonotype: Its ends do not fully match the called genes, so a read error is possible. The chain links TRBV7-9 to TRBJ2-6, with 12 nucleotides matching TRBD2. CDR1 SEHNR and CDR2 FQNEAQ come from the germline V gene (reference sequence). The CDR3 contains 21 residues. Here the CDR3 reads CASSPLLAGGPGSTGTNVLTF. DNA for the CDR3: TGTGCCAGCAGCCCCCTGCTAGCGGGGGGGCCTGGGTCGACTGGGACCAACGTCCTGACTTTC.

This clonotype was counted ten times or more. The genes are TRBV18 and TRBJ1-1; tentative D call: TRBD1 (6 bases). The germline V gene has CDR1 KGHSH and CDR2 LQKENI. V was shortened by 2 bases and J by 2 bases, with 9 bases between the two germline ends. The CDR3 consists of 14 residues. The CDR3 DNA follows: TGTGCCAGCTCACCAGCAGGGGCTAACACTGAAGCTTTCTTT. Protein: CASSPAGANTEAFF.

This clonotype was recorded at least ten times. V gene TRBV2 combines with J gene TRBJ2-3, with 9 bases identical to TRBD1. Unmatched junction bases numbered 7, after V lost 6 bases and J lost 3 bases. The CDR3 length is 15 residues. Germline-derived CDR1 and CDR2 are SNHLY and FYNNEI. In nucleotides, the CDR3 is TGTGCCAGCAGGTGGGACAGGGACCCTACAGATACGCAGTATTTT. This translates into CASRWDRDPTDTQYF.

This clonotype was found many times. The CDR3 reads CASSSHQGEGYTF. The CDR3 DNA reads as TGTGCCAGCAGCTCACACCAGGGAGAAGGCTACACCTTC. The rearrangement joins TRBV7-8 to TRBJ1-2, with D possibly matching TRBD1 (5 bases). CDR3 size: 13 residues. CDR1 is SGHVS and CDR2 is FQNEAQ in the germline V gene. The V end was cut by 4 bases, the J end by 8 bases, with 14 bases between.

This clonotype was counted ten times or more. The V and J genes are TRBV5-1 and TRBJ1-2; the D gene is possibly TRBD1 (5 bases). With 4 bases removed from V and 5 bases from J, the gap between germline ends came to 18 bases. Germline V CDR1 and CDR2: SGHRS, YFSETQ. The CDR3 runs 15 residues. CDR3 DNA: TGCGCCAGCAGCGACCCCTCGGCAGGGAAATATGGCTACACCTTC. It is translated as CASSDPSAGKYGYTF.

This clonotype occurred many times. The chain links TRBV21-1 to TRBJ1-1; no DNA check was done on the table's D call, TRBD1. TRBV21-1 is reported as a pseudogene. The CDR3 loop spans 12 amino acids. CDR3 coding DNA: TGTGCCAGCAGCCGTCAGGGCAGTGAAGCTTTCTTT. It encodes CASSRQGSEAFF.

This clonotype was recorded at least ten times. The chain combines TRBV3-1 with TRBJ2-7, with D unresolved. V dropped 7 bases and J dropped 5 bases, with 18 bases sitting between them. The germline gives CDR1 LGHDT, CDR2 YNNKEL (reference sequence). The CDR3 has 14 amino acids. Written as DNA, the CDR3 is TGTGCCAGCATCCCAACGGAGAGGCCCAACGAGCAGTACTTC. It encodes CASIPTERPNEQYF.

The chain is built from TRBV3-1 and TRBJ2-5; a weak D match, TRBD1 (5 bases). The CDR3 consists of 17 residues. The V gene's germline CDR1 is LGHDT and CDR2 YNNKEL (reference sequence). Trimming stripped 1 base from V and 1 base from J, with 16 bases between. The CDR3 spells CASSQALLATAQETQYF. As DNA, the CDR3 is TGTGCCAGCAGCCAAGCCCTGCTGGCGACAGCCCAAGAGACCCAGTACTTC.

Many counts were recorded for this clonotype. The chain has TRBV5-8 and TRBJ2-1, with 7 bases fitting TRBD2. This CDR3 spans 15 amino acids. Trimming at V came to 1 base and at J to 4 bases, leaving 5 bases not matched to a gene. Germline CDR1 reads SGHTS; CDR2 reads YDEGEE. The chain's CDR3 is CASSLSSGWYNEQFF. The CDR3 DNA is TGTGCCAGCAGCTTGAGTAGCGGGTGGTACAATGAGCAGTTCTTC.

The table lists this clonotype with many counts. The chain couples TRBV27 to TRBJ2-3, with a possible D match to TRBD1 (5 bases). Germline V lookup: CDR1 MNHEY, CDR2 SMNVEV (reference sequence). The CDR3 spans 13 residues. V dropped 7 bases and J dropped 1 base, with 9 bases sitting between them. CDR3 sequence reads: CASMTRGTDTQYF. As DNA, the CDR3 is TGTGCCAGCATGACCAGGGGCACAGATACGCAGTATTTT.

This clonotype was picked up many times. The rearrangement links TRBV5-5 to TRBJ1-2; no clear D gene. Germline V CDR1 and CDR2: SGHKS, YYEKEE (reference sequence). V was clipped by 1 base and J by 5 bases, with 9 bases between them. This CDR3 spans 13 amino acids. The CDR3 DNA reads as TGTGCCAGCAGCTTGCGAGAGGGTTATGGCTACACCTTC. Residues: CASSLREGYGYTF.

The chain links TRBV19 to TRBJ1-2; possible D gene TRBD1, 5 bases. The V end was cut by 8 bases, the J end by 4 bases, with 11 bases between. Germline CDR1 and CDR2: LNHDA and SQIVND (reference sequence). This CDR3 contains 12 residues. The CDR3 here is CASSARVYGYTF. CDR3 nucleotides: TGTGCCAGTTCGGCCAGGGTCTATGGCTACACCTTC.

This clonotype was detected ten times or more. The chain is built from TRBV5-6 and TRBJ1-2, with 7 positions matching TRBD1. Germline CDR1 reads SGHDT; CDR2 reads YYEEEE. The CDR3 consists of 13 residues. Trimming took 3 bases from V and 8 from J; bases not matched to a gene: 7. CDR3 DNA: TGTGCCAGCAGCTCGCCCGACAGGGAAGGCTACACCTTC. Translated, it gives CASSSPDREGYTF. The whole variable domain, remainder taken from reference TRBV5-6 and TRBJ1-2, is DAGVTQSPTHLIKTRGQQVTLRCSPKSGHDTVSWYQQALGQGPQFIFQYYEEEERQRGNFPDRFSGHQFPNYSSELNVNALLLGDSALYLCASSSPDREGYTFGSGTRLTVV.

This clonotype was recorded at least ten times. The V call is TRBV7-2, the J call TRBJ2-7; possible D gene TRBD1, 5 bases. CDR1 is SGHTA and CDR2 is FQGNSA in the germline V gene. CDR3 length: 14 amino acids. Trimming removed 5 bases from V and 3 bases from J, with 14 bases in between. The CDR3 loop is CASSRLGVGYEQYF. The CDR3 DNA sequence: TGTGCCAGCAGCAGATTAGGGGTCGGCTACGAGCAGTACTTC.

This clonotype was found many times. The chain uses TRBV12-3 or TRBV12-4 and TRBJ2-5; D perhaps matches TRBD1 (5 bases). The CDR3 sequence is 14 residues long. The germline V and J ends were trimmed by 7 bases and 3 bases, with 15 bases remaining between them. In nucleotides, the CDR3 is TGTGCCAGCACTCCAGCAGGGTTGGAAGAGACCCAGTACTTC. It encodes CASTPAGLEETQYF.

This clonotype was detected a few times. V is TRBV2 and J is TRBJ1-5; the D gene is possibly TRBD1 (5 bases). Germline loops: CDR1 SNHLY, CDR2 FYNNEI. V was pared by 7 bases and J by 6 bases, with 10 bases between. This CDR3 has 12 amino acids. CDR3 bases: TGTGCCAGCAAGGGGAACAGTCAGCCCCAGCATTTT. This translates into CASKGNSQPQHF.

The V gene is TRBV27, the J gene TRBJ2-1, with 7 bases aligning to TRBD1. V gave up 4 bases and J gave up 3 bases; unmatched junction bases: 6. Germline values: CDR1 MNHEY, CDR2 SMNVEV (reference sequence). The CDR3 covers 15 residues. CDR3 coding DNA: TGTGCCAGCAGTTCCACGACAGGGTTCTACAATGAGCAGTTCTTC. Its translation: CASSSTTGFYNEQFF.

Concerning this clonotype: With a much larger clone just one base away, this may be a read error. The V gene is TRBV2, the J gene TRBJ2-3; D is uncertain. V was trimmed by 9 bases and J by 8 bases, leaving 3 bases between them. The CDR3 is 8 residues long. Germline values: CDR1 SNHLY, CDR2 FYNNEI. CDR3 region: CARGTQYF. Written as DNA, the CDR3 is TGTGCCAGGGGTACGCAGTATTTT.

This clonotype was seen many times. This chain joins TRBV7-9 and TRBJ2-1, with TRBD2 matching 7 bases. In germline, CDR1 is SEHNR, CDR2 FQNEAQ (reference sequence). After removal of 4 bases from V and 3 bases from J, the junction contained 6 bases not matched to a gene. This CDR3 is built from 15 residues. The CDR3 DNA is TGTGCCAGCAGCTCAGGGCTAGCGGACTACAATGAGCAGTTCTTC. Its protein product is CASSSGLADYNEQFF.

The chain uses TRBV5-1 and TRBJ2-1, with 8 bases identical to TRBD2. Germline V gene sequence: CDR1 SGHRS, CDR2 YFSETQ. The V and J ends lost 0 bases and 8 bases, in that order; junction bases with no gene match: 7. The CDR3 has 15 residues. Here the CDR3 reads CASSLVLAGSHEQFF. The DNA for the CDR3 is TGCGCCAGCAGCTTGGTTCTAGCGGGTTCCCATGAGCAGTTCTTC.

In its sample, this clonotype was seen many times. J is TRBJ2-7 and V is TRBV20-1, with 16 bases aligning to TRBD2. The V gene's germline CDR1 is DFQATT and CDR2 SNEGSKA (reference sequence). This CDR3 has 15 amino acids. Trimming at V came to 8 bases and at J to 1 base, leaving 5 bases not matched to a gene. For the CDR3, the DNA is TGCAGTATGGGGACTAGCGGGGGGGGGTCCTACGAGCAGTACTTC. Its protein product is CSMGTSGGGSYEQYF.

This clonotype has just a few counts. This sequence joins TRBV5-1 and TRBJ2-1; TRBD2 aligns across 10 bases. The ends lost 3 bases at V and 5 bases at J; junction bases unmatched: 5. This CDR3 contains 15 residues. CDR1 is SGHRS, CDR2 YFSETQ, per germline. The CDR3 DNA reads TGCGCCAGCAGCTCCGCAGCGGGGGGGCACAATGAGCAGTTCTTC. Translating it yields CASSSAAGGHNEQFF. The whole variable domain, remainder taken from reference TRBV5-1 and TRBJ2-1, is KAGVTQTPRYLIKTRGQQVTLSCSPISGHRSVSWYQQTPGQGLQFLFEYFSETQRNKGNFPGRFSGRQFSNSRSEMNVSTLELGDSALYLCASSSAAGGHNEQFFGPGTRLTVL.

The chain links TRBV12-3 or TRBV12-4 to TRBJ2-7, with D possibly being TRBD2 (6 bases). Trimming cost V 8 bases and J 0 bases, with 14 bases left between them. This CDR3 comprises 14 residues. This CDR3 reads CASAVGAGSYEQYF. The CDR3 DNA sequence: TGTGCCAGCGCCGTGGGAGCGGGCTCCTACGAGCAGTACTTC.

This clonotype occurred many times. The CDR3 DNA is TGCGCCAGCAGCTTGGGAGCACCAACTGGAAACACCATATATTTT. Its translation is CASSLGAPTGNTIYF. The V and J genes are TRBV5-1 and TRBJ1-3; D gene unclear. Per the germline V gene, CDR1 is SGHRS and CDR2 is YFSETQ. The CDR3 contains 15 residues. Trimming stripped 0 bases from V and 2 bases from J, with 9 bases between.

The sample holds many counts of this clonotype. The chain recombines TRBV7-3 with TRBJ2-1; D not certain. The length of the CDR3 is 15 residues. The V end lost 3 bases, the J end lost 6 bases, and 15 bases lay between the germline ends. Germline CDR1 SGHTA, CDR2 FQGTGA. The DNA for the CDR3 is TGTGCCAGCAGCTTCGGGCCTTCCAAGGCCAATGAGCAGTTCTTC. Amino acids: CASSFGPSKANEQFF.

This clonotype came up many times. The chain links TRBV25-1 to TRBJ2-5; 7 bases match TRBD1. V dropped 3 bases and J dropped 5; count of bases not matched to a gene: 3. Germline CDR1 and CDR2: MGHDK and SYGVNS. This CDR3 region has 13 residues. This CDR3 reads CASSETGWETQYF. The CDR3 region has the DNA TGTGCCAGCAGTGAGACAGGGTGGGAGACCCAGTACTTC.

This clonotype came up many times. The rearrangement uses TRBV7-9 and TRBJ1-2; weak D call: TRBD1 (5 bases). The germline V and J ends were trimmed by 5 bases and 8 bases, with 15 bases remaining between them. The CDR3 length is 13 residues. Germline-derived CDR1 and CDR2 are SEHNR and FQNEAQ (reference sequence). In DNA form, the CDR3 reads TGTGCCAGCAGCCACCCAGGGCTCAGAGGCTACACCTTC. Translation gives CASSHPGLRGYTF.

This clonotype was observed many times. The rearrangement links TRBV7-2 to TRBJ2-5, with 10 bases identical to TRBD2. Looked up from germline, CDR1 is SGHTA and CDR2 is FQGNSA. The CDR3 is 15 residues long. V dropped 1 base and J dropped 5; count of bases not matched to a gene: 4. The CDR3 sequence is CASSLGSGRMETQYF. In nucleotides, the CDR3 is TGTGCCAGCAGCTTAGGTAGCGGGAGGATGGAGACCCAGTACTTC.